This T cell receptor beta chain was identified in a study of CD8+CD57+ T cells in acquired aplastic anemia. At the level of the study: Each DNA sample taken from sorted CD4+ and CD8+ cells came to around 2.9 ug on average.

The use of genomic DNA as template underpinned the TCR beta VDJ and CDR3 profiling. TCRdb reprocessed the reads with MiXCR, giving one entry per CDR3 protein. The table records around 180,000 distinct CDR3 sequences, approximately 52% of them present only once. Study outcomes and limitations: Controls and patients did not differ significantly in CD8+ Simpson's diversity.

Patients included in sequencing had previously demonstrated CD8+CD57+ cell expansion by flow cytometry. Among the patients, none had received any therapy at the time of blood sampling. As for this clonotype: As yet, its antigen is unknown.

Germline V gene lookup returns CDR1 LNHDA and CDR2 SQIVND (reference sequence). V lost 9 bases and J lost 8, with 16 bases in between. The CDR3 is 13 amino acids. The receptor comes from a human donor with aplastic anemia. The sample comprised sorted CD4+, CD8+, or CD8+CD57+ T cells (not recorded which) from PBMCs. The rearrangement joins TRBV19 to TRBJ1-4; D unresolved. CDR3 region: CASSPGGSEKLFF. For the CDR3, the DNA is TGTGCCAGCAGTCCAGGTGGGTCGGAAAAACTGTTTTTT.